This T cell receptor beta chain is drawn from a study of tumor-infiltrating T cells and Merkel cell polyomavirus. Background on the study: CD8+ T cells recognized the Merkel cell polyomavirus KLL epitope.

Overall study findings and caveats: MCC-specific survival improved with roughly 1.9-20% versus about 0-0.14% intratumoral KLL-specific T cells. T cells against other Merkel cell polyomavirus epitopes were not captured.

Germline V lookup: CDR1 SQVTM, CDR2 ANQGSEA. The CDR3 sequence is 17 residues long. V lost 5 bases to trimming and J lost 1 base; unmatched junction nucleotides: 13. This table comes from immunoSEQ multiplex PCR, and its TCRdb copy is limited to in-frame clones, with some not included. The sample yields 26,000 or so clones, nearly 90% seen once. With respect to this clone: Antigen: not known.

Immunohistochemistry showed robust Merkel cell polyomavirus Large T antigen staining in every patient's tumor. Patients with unknown primaries presenting with nodal disease, or with insufficient primary tissue, had lymph node tumors analyzed. The chain is built from TRBV29-1 and TRBJ1-2; 10 nucleotides align to TRBD1. The material sequenced was lymph node tissue. The clonotype was recovered from a man aged 45-65 years with Merkel cell carcinoma. CDR3: CSVPSSGTGAINYGYTF. The CDR3 DNA reads as TGCAGCGTTCCAAGTTCAGGGACAGGGGCGATTAACTATGGCTACACCTTC.